This T cell receptor (beta chain) was observed in a study of identifying expanded T cells in peripheral blood. Clones were sequenced by immunoSEQ multiplex PCR, and TCRdb holds only the in-frame ones, with some missing. The sample records tens of thousands of clones, 88% being singletons. Study results and caveats: Differentially abundant clones: approximately 1.3 between replicates, 15 to 17 at roughly 2 weeks, less than 25 at four. Roughly 2-week clone count variance significantly increased as total template count grew.

This clone occurred a few times. Its antigen remains unknown. No infections or other immune events were documented during collection. This CDR3 has 17 residues. The trim removed 0 bases at V and 4 bases at J, leaving 5 bases unmatched. Germline values: CDR1 SGHNT, CDR2 YYREEE (reference sequence). This receptor was obtained from a person aged 18 to 75 in good health. Material for sequencing was blood. This chain joins TRBV5-4 and TRBJ1-3; 12 bases map to TRBD1. The CDR3 loop is CASSLEGQGASGNTIYF. CDR3 nucleotides: TGTGCCAGCAGCTTGGAGGGACAGGGGGCTTCCGGAAACACCATATATTTT.